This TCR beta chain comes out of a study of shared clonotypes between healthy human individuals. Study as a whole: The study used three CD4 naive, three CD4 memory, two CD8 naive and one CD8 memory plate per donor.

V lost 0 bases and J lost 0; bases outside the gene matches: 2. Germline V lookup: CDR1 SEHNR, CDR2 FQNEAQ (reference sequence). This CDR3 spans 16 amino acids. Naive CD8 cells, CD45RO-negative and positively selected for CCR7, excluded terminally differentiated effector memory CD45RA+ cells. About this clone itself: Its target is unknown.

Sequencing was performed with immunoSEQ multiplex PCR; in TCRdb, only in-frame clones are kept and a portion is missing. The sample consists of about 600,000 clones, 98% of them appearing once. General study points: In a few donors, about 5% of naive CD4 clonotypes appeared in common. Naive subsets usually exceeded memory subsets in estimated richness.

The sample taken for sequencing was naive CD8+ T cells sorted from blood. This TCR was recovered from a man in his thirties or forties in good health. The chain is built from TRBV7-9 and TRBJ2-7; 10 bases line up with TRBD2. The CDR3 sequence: CASSLARTSGSYEQYF. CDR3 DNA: TGTGCCAGCAGCTTAGCCAGGACTAGCGGCTCCTACGAGCAGTACTTC.